What follows describes a single T cell receptor (beta chain). This sample was taken from a study of cytomegalovirus exposure and HLA in healthy donors. The PCR used 60 Vbeta and 13 Jbeta primers. Measured with immunoSEQ multiplex PCR; TCRdb has only the in-frame clones, and not every one. The sample comprises about 150,000 clones, 80% of which are singletons, and approximately 14% rests with the top ten. The specimen sequenced was PBMCs. The TCR originated in a woman in her thirties or forties in good health and CMV-seronegative.

The CDR3 coding sequence is TGTGCCAGCAGTTTACCCCGGGGTGAAGCTTTCTTT. Translation: CASSLPRGEAFF. The chain is built from TRBV27 and TRBJ1-1; no definite D call. There are 12 residues in the CDR3. The germline V gene encodes CDR1 MNHEY and CDR2 SMNVEV (reference sequence). V lost 2 bases to trimming and J lost 7 bases, with 8 bases between them.